This TCR beta chain was sequenced during a study of blood T cell repertoires in COVID-19. Original processing methods: Estimated nucleated cell counts came from reference gene primer amplification. The assay was immunoSEQ multiplex PCR, and TCRdb's table has in-frame clones only and misses some. D and trimming come from the DNA, and the V and J calls and clone size come from that table. Seen here are some 48,000 clones, roughly four fifths observed once, and the top ten hold less than 50%. The CDR3 extends over 14 amino acids. The V gene's germline CDR1 is SGHDT and CDR2 YYEEEE. Trimming left V 1 base short and J 4 bases short, with 9 bases between.

The rearrangement joins TRBV5-6 to TRBJ1-3; D ambiguous. The receptor comes from a human donor in a cohort sampled during active COVID-19. The sequenced material came from peripheral blood. In nucleotides, the CDR3 is TGTGCCAGCAGCTTGTTATCGTCGGGAAACACCATATATTTT. Protein sequence: CASSLLSSGNTIYF.